A single T cell receptor beta chain is shown here with its context. Its specificity is unknown. Time point specified: blood 2 weeks post-SBRT. Stated treatment: 15 Gy SBRT to primary tumor, nephrectomy 4 weeks later. The patient's renal cell carcinoma had clear cell pathology. The data were produced by immunoSEQ multiplex PCR, yet TCRdb's version contains in-frame clones alone and is incomplete. The profile shows more than 20,000 clones, approximately 81% of them singletons. This record comes from a study of radiation and T cells in renal cell carcinoma. In germline, CDR1 is LNHDA, CDR2 SQIVND (reference sequence). There are 17 residues in the CDR3. V was shortened by 5 bases and J by 1 base, with 20 bases between the two germline ends. Findings and caveats of the study: Top tumor clonotypes rose in blood 2 weeks post-radiation, then contracted.

The chain uses TRBV19 and TRBJ1-1, with D possibly TRBD1 on 5 matching bases. The sample consisted of blood, taken from a patient whose treatment included radiotherapy and nephrectomy. The receptor's source is a man in his 60s with renal cell carcinoma. The CDR3 sequence: CASSFEGIGRENTEAFF. CDR3 coding DNA: TGTGCCAGTAGTTTTGAGGGTATCGGCAGGGAGAACACTGAAGCTTTCTTT.